One and the same sample provided the 9 T cell receptor beta chains below, sequenced in a study of T cells in Graves' hyperthyroidism and ophthalmopathy. Researchers amplified the TCR beta CDR3 regions from RNA transcripts. TCR CDR3 regions were first amplified by RT-PCR with HTBI primers. TCRdb recomputed calls from the multiplex PCR reads with MiXCR, one row per CDR3 protein. The sample yields approximately 600,000 distinct CDR3 sequences, roughly 14% seen once. The material sequenced was blood. These receptors originate from a woman aged 25 to 45 with Graves' hyperthyroidism that later progressed to Graves' ophthalmopathy.

As concerns this clonotype: This sequence may be a read error, since a much larger clone differs from it by one base. The CDR3 bases are TGCGCCTGCAGCGAACGGACAGGGCGAAATCAGCCCCAGCATTTT. Protein product: CACSERTGRNQPQHF. J is TRBJ1-5 and V is TRBV5-1; 8 nucleotides align to TRBD1. Per germline, CDR1 SGHRS and CDR2 YFSETQ. This CDR3 contains 15 residues.

The chain is built from TRBV20-1 and TRBJ2-7; 8 bases fit TRBD1. Germline V gene data show CDR1 as DFQATT and CDR2 as SNEGSKA (reference sequence). The CDR3 runs to 14 residues. V lost 5 bases to trimming and J lost 2 bases; unmatched junction nucleotides: 8. CDR3 amino acids: CSALGQGNPYEQYF. Written as DNA, the CDR3 is TGCAGTGCTCTAGGACAGGGAAACCCCTACGAGCAGTACTTC.

This clonotype has a count of ten or more. The chain links TRBV20-1 to TRBJ2-7; D perhaps matches TRBD1 (5 bases). Looked up from germline, CDR1 is DFQATT and CDR2 is SNEGSKA (reference sequence). V was cut by 6 bases and J by 1 base, with 7 bases left in between. The CDR3 extends over 11 amino acids. CDR3: CSAGESYEQYF. In DNA, the CDR3 is TGCAGTGCAGGGGAATCCTACGAGCAGTACTTC.

This clonotype was seen ten or more times. The rearrangement links TRBV12-3 or TRBV12-4 to TRBJ2-7, with a possible D match to TRBD2 (6 bases). This CDR3 has 12 amino acids. V shed 6 bases and J shed 1 base, with 7 bases lying between them. The CDR3 DNA follows: TGTGCCAGCAGGGAGGGGTCCTACGAGCAGTACTTC. This encodes CASREGSYEQYF.

The gene calls are TRBV7-9 and TRBJ2-7; D uncertain. Per germline, CDR1 SEHNR and CDR2 FQNEAQ (reference sequence). This CDR3 is built from 13 residues. The V and J ends lost 3 bases and 2 bases respectively, with 8 bases between them. The CDR3 coding sequence is TGTGCCAGCAGCTTTCAGCCAACCTACGAGCAGTACTTC. It specifies CASSFQPTYEQYF.

This clonotype showed up many times. The rearrangement uses TRBV20-1 and TRBJ1-6; 9 bases agree with TRBD1. The CDR3 extends over 14 amino acids. Trimming took 6 bases from V and 10 from J; bases not matched to a gene: 10. Germline CDR1 is DFQATT and CDR2 is SNEGSKA (reference sequence). CDR3 DNA sequence: TGCAGTGCCGGACCTGCGACAGGGGGATCACCCCTCCACTTT. Translated: CSAGPATGGSPLHF.

In this sample, this clonotype turned up many times. This chain connects TRBV30 to TRBJ1-2, with D perhaps TRBD1 (6 bases). Germline values: CDR1 GTSNPN, CDR2 SVGIG (reference sequence). Trimming removed 4 bases at V and 5 bases at J, with 20 bases between. There are 15 residues in the CDR3. The CDR3 sequence: CAWTVNAGGRYGYTF. DNA of the CDR3: TGTGCCTGGACCGTAAACGCCGGGGGCCGATATGGCTACACCTTC. The full variable domain, rest sourced from reference TRBV30 and TRBJ1-2, is SQTIHQWPATLVQPVGSPLSLECTVEGTSNPNLYWYRQAAGRGLQLLFYSVGIGQISSEVPQNLSASRPQDRQFILSSKKLLLSDSGFYLCAWTVNAGGRYGYTFGSGTRLTVV.

CDR3 sequence: CASSLRGLGQGNSEQYF. The CDR3 DNA sequence: TGTGCCAGCAGCTTGAGGGGGCTGGGACAGGGAAATTCCGAGCAGTACTTC. The rearrangement links TRBV7-2 to TRBJ2-7; 9 nucleotides match TRBD1. V shed 3 bases, J shed 6 bases, and the junction held 15 bases outside the gene matches. The CDR3 is 17 residues long. Germline values: CDR1 SGHTA, CDR2 FQGNSA.

The sample holds many counts of this clonotype. The chain combines TRBV2 with TRBJ1-1; TRBD1 matches 9 bases. J was trimmed by 8 bases and V by 6 bases; bases with no gene match: 10. The CDR3 extends over 14 amino acids. CDR1 SNHLY and CDR2 FYNNEI come from the germline V gene. CDR3 amino acids: CASSDVPGQGEAFF. DNA for the CDR3: TGTGCCAGCAGCGACGTCCCGGGACAGGGAGAAGCTTTCTTT. The variable domain in full, completed from reference TRBV2 and TRBJ1-1, reads EPEVTQTPSHQVTQMGQEVILRCVPISNHLYFYWYRQILGQKVEFLVSFYNNEISEKSEIFDDQFSVERPDGSNFTLKIRSTKLEDSAMYFCASSDVPGQGEAFFGQGTRLTVV.